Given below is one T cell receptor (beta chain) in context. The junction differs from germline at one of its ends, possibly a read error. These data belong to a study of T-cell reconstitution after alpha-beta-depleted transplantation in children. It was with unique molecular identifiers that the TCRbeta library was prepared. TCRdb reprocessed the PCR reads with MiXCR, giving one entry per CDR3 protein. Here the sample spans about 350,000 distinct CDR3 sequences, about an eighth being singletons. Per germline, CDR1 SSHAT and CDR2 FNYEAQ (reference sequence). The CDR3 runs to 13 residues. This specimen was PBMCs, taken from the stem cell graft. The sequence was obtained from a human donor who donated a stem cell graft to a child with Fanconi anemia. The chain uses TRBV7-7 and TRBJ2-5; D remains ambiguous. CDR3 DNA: TGTGCTAGCAGCTCAGACTCGGGTGGGACCCAGTACTTC. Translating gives CASSSDSGGTQYF.